These T cell receptor beta chains were read from a single sample in a study of blood T cell repertoires in COVID-19. Produced via immunoSEQ multiplex PCR; TCRdb's table is partial and in-frame only. The sample comprises about 220,000 clones, 80% to 85% of which are singletons, and 15% to 20% rests with the top ten. Sequenced input: peripheral blood. These receptors were taken from a man younger than 40 with active or convalescent COVID-19. CDR3s include the opening cysteine and the closing phenylalanine or tryptophan. D genes are given only for firm matches. Clone size is given for some rows only: seen once, a few or many times, or a class if the clone is expanded.

TRBV6-2/TRBV6-3,TRBJ1-3,-,-,CASSLRQVRTSGNTIYF,TGTGCCAGCAGTTTACGACAGGTGAGGACCTCTGGAAACACCATATATTTT
TRBV4-3,TRBJ1-4,-,-,CASSDDRFNEKLFF,TGCGCCAGCAGCGATGACAGGTTTAATGAAAAACTGTTTTTT
TRBV4-3,TRBJ1-5,-,-,CASSRGNSGNQPQHF,TGCGCCAGCAGCCGAGGGAATTCGGGCAATCAGCCCCAGCATTTT
TRBV7-2,TRBJ2-5,TRBD2,once,CASSLGGAGETQYF,TGTGCCAGCAGCTTGGGTGGAGCGGGGGAGACCCAGTACTTC
TRBV4-3,TRBJ1-2,TRBD1,-,CASSRGGGDGYTF,TGCGCCAGCAGCCGAGGGGGCGGGGATGGCTACACCTTC
TRBV7-8,TRBJ2-5,-,once,CASSRFPGETQYF,TGTGCCAGCAGCCGATTTCCGGGAGAGACCCAGTACTTC
TRBV7-9,TRBJ1-4,-,-,CASSPGGDEKLFF,TGTGCCAGCAGCCCTGGAGGGGATGAAAAACTGTTTTTT
TRBV12-3/TRBV12-4,TRBJ1-6,TRBD1,-,CASADRDNSPLHF,TGTGCCAGCGCAGACAGGGATAATTCACCCCTCCACTTT
TRBV19,TRBJ1-1,TRBD1,-,CASITWTGGTEAFF,TGTGCCAGTATAACCTGGACAGGGGGAACTGAAGCTTTCTTT
TRBV7-2,TRBJ1-5,-,-,CASSLSTGSDQPQHF,TGTGCCAGCAGCTTATCAACGGGGAGCGATCAGCCCCAGCATTTT
TRBV4-1,TRBJ2-7,TRBD2,-,CASSQEGTSLYEQYF,TGCGCCAGCAGCCAGGAAGGGACTAGCTTATACGAGCAGTACTTC
TRBV27,TRBJ1-6,-,once,CASSSWPGQGNSPLHF,TGTGCCAGCAGTTCTTGGCCGGGACAAGGGAATTCACCCCTCCACTTT
TRBV7-2,TRBJ2-1,-,-,CASSARVRALGGGQFF,TGTGCCAGCAGCGCCCGGGTGCGGGCCTTAGGGGGGGGGCAGTTCTTC
TRBV30,TRBJ1-4,TRBD1,-,CAWSGLGQVNEKLFF,TGTGCCTGGAGTGGTTTGGGACAGGTTAATGAAAAACTGTTTTTT
TRBV11-3,TRBJ1-1,TRBD1,-,CASSLGTGRNTEAFF,TGTGCCAGCAGCCTCGGGACAGGCCGGAACACTGAAGCTTTCTTT
TRBV20-1,TRBJ1-2,-,once,CSPGGYYGYTF,TGCAGCCCGGGGGGGTACTATGGCTACACCTTC
TRBV28,TRBJ2-7,-,-,CASNEGGARGQTYEQYF,TGTGCCAGCAACGAAGGGGGGGCCCGGGGGCAGACCTACGAGCAGTACTTC
TRBV20-1,TRBJ1-2,TRBD1,-,CSASTQGEGYTF,TGCAGTGCTAGTACGCAGGGGGAGGGCTACACCTTC
TRBV7-3,TRBJ2-2,TRBD2,-,CASSLETSGGRSNTGELFF,TGTGCCAGCAGCTTAGAGACTAGCGGGGGGCGAAGTAACACCGGGGAGCTGTTTTTT
TRBV21-1,TRBJ2-5,-,-,CASSKGTGGQETQYF,TGTGCCAGCAGCAAAGGGACTGGGGGGCAAGAGACCCAGTACTTC
TRBV30,TRBJ1-2,TRBD1,-,CAWTGGANYGYTF,TGTGCCTGGACAGGGGGCGCGAACTATGGCTACACCTTC
TRBV20-1,TRBJ2-7,-,-,CSAYGLSLKYF,TGCAGTGCATACGGACTCTCCTTGAAGTACTTC
TRBV20-1,TRBJ1-1,-,-,CSARRELEAFF,TGCAGTGCTAGGAGGGAACTCGAAGCTTTCTTT
TRBV20-1,TRBJ1-2,TRBD1,few,CSASFDRGLGYTF,TGCAGTGCTAGTTTTGACAGGGGACTCGGCTACACCTTC
TRBV19,TRBJ1-2,-,-,CASRPSGDGGGYTF,TGTGCCAGTCGACCCTCGGGTGACGGGGGGGGCTACACCTTC
TRBV6-5,TRBJ2-2,-,-,CASSYGQGGTGELFF,TGTGCCAGCAGTTACGGCCAGGGAGGCACCGGGGAGCTGTTTTTT
TRBV5-4,TRBJ2-3,TRBD1,-,CASSSGQGLRDTQYF,TGTGCCAGCAGCAGTGGACAGGGCCTCCGGGATACGCAGTATTTT
TRBV6-5,TRBJ2-5,-,-,CASRAFTTQYF,TGTGCCAGCAGGGCTTTTACGACCCAGTACTTC
TRBV5-1,TRBJ2-3,TRBD2,-,CASSLISGGTDTQYF,TGCGCCAGCAGCCTAATAAGCGGGGGCACAGATACGCAGTATTTT
TRBV5-1,TRBJ2-4,TRBD1,-,CASSSTGQAKNIQYF,TGCGCCAGCAGCTCGACGGGACAGGCCAAAAACATTCAGTACTTC